The rows below give T cell receptor beta chains drawn from one sample of a study of blood T cell repertoires in COVID-19. Produced via immunoSEQ multiplex PCR; TCRdb's table is partial and in-frame only. Of about 190,000 clones listed, around 85% are singletons. Material: PBMCs or T cells enriched from blood (not recorded which). The receptors derive from a woman between 25 and 40 years old who had recovered from COVID-19. Both conserved end residues are part of each CDR3. Each record gives: J gene, V gene, clone size, D gene, CDR3 length, CDR3 protein, CDR3 DNA. D genes are given only for firm matches. The listing skips clone size in some rows; elsewhere it reads once, few, many or a size class.

J: TRBJ1-5; V: TRBV28; size: NA; D: TRBD1; length: 15; CDR3: CASSQQGGGGQPQHF; DNA: TGTGCCAGCAGTCAACAGGGGGGTGGGGGTCAGCCCCAGCATTTT
J: TRBJ1-4; V: TRBV29-1; size: NA; D: NA; length: 18; CDR3: CSVEDLRLSHGGAEKLFF; DNA: TGCAGCGTTGAAGATCTTAGGTTATCACACGGCGGGGCTGAAAAACTGTTTTTT
J: TRBJ1-5; V: TRBV10-2; size: NA; D: NA; length: 13; CDR3: CASSSDSNQPQHF; DNA: TGCGCCAGCAGCTCAGATAGCAATCAGCCCCAGCATTTT
J: TRBJ1-2; V: TRBV28; size: once; D: TRBD1; length: 15; CDR3: CASSQTAGGSYGYTF; DNA: TGTGCCAGCAGTCAAACGGCAGGGGGTTCCTATGGCTACACCTTC
J: TRBJ1-6; V: TRBV5-6; size: once; D: TRBD1; length: 16; CDR3: CASSSGTGSYNSPLHF; DNA: TGTGCCAGCAGCTCGGGGACAGGCTCCTATAATTCACCCCTCCACTTT
J: TRBJ2-2; V: TRBV2; size: NA; D: NA; length: 15; CDR3: CASSDTGVWTGELFF; DNA: TGTGCCAGCAGTGACACGGGAGTGTGGACCGGGGAGCTGTTTTTT
J: TRBJ1-2; V: TRBV29-1; size: NA; D: TRBD1; length: 12; CDR3: CSAQGEGFGYTF; DNA: TGCAGCGCCCAGGGGGAAGGGTTCGGCTACACCTTC
J: TRBJ2-1; V: TRBV5-1; size: NA; D: TRBD2; length: 20; CDR3: CASSRVGGLLLAVSYNEQFF; DNA: TGCGCCAGCAGCCGTGTTGGGGGACTCTTACTAGCGGTATCCTACAATGAGCAGTTCTTC
J: TRBJ2-1; V: TRBV7-3; size: NA; D: NA; length: 15; CDR3: CASSPDGWGGNEQFF; DNA: TGTGCCAGCAGCCCCGACGGGTGGGGAGGCAATGAGCAGTTCTTC
J: TRBJ2-3; V: TRBV24-1; size: NA; D: NA; length: 17; CDR3: CATSAPHSERHTDTQYF; DNA: TGTGCCACCAGTGCCCCGCATTCCGAGCGGCACACAGATACGCAGTATTTT
J: TRBJ2-1; V: TRBV3-1/TRBV3-2; size: NA; D: TRBD1; length: 15; CDR3: CASSLLRDRGYEQFF; DNA: TGTGCCAGCAGCCTCCTGAGGGACAGGGGGTATGAGCAGTTCTTC
J: TRBJ1-4; V: TRBV5-1; size: NA; D: TRBD1; length: 14; CDR3: CASSRGTGEGKLFF; DNA: TGCGCCAGCAGCCGTGGGACAGGGGAGGGGAAACTGTTTTTT
J: TRBJ1-5; V: TRBV4-2; size: few; D: NA; length: 17; CDR3: CASSHPSAGTSNQPQHF; DNA: TGTGCCAGCAGCCACCCCTCGGCGGGGACCAGCAATCAGCCCCAGCATTTT
J: TRBJ2-1; V: TRBV6-5; size: NA; D: TRBD1; length: 15; CDR3: CASSTSGGFYNEQFF; DNA: TGTGCCAGCAGTACTTCAGGGGGCTTCTACAATGAGCAGTTCTTC
J: TRBJ1-5; V: TRBV27; size: NA; D: TRBD1; length: 14; CDR3: CASSLSWGAGGRHF; DNA: TGTGCCAGCAGTTTATCCTGGGGAGCAGGGGGTAGGCATTTT
J: TRBJ2-5; V: TRBV2; size: NA; D: TRBD2; length: 13; CDR3: CASRSSGQETQYF; DNA: TGTGCCAGCAGATCTAGCGGTCAAGAGACCCAGTACTTC
J: TRBJ1-4; V: TRBV5-4; size: NA; D: NA; length: 13; CDR3: CASSFDSNEKLFF; DNA: TGTGCCAGCAGCTTCGACAGTAATGAAAAACTGTTTTTT
J: TRBJ2-1; V: TRBV13; size: NA; D: NA; length: 16; CDR3: CASSLRTPATYNEQFF; DNA: TGTGCCAGCAGCTTACGGACTCCCGCTACTTACAATGAGCAGTTCTTC
J: TRBJ2-3; V: TRBV7-9; size: once; D: TRBD2; length: 18; CDR3: CASSFRTSGRRGTDTQYF; DNA: TGTGCCAGCAGTTTCCGGACTAGCGGGAGAAGGGGCACAGATACGCAGTATTTT
J: TRBJ1-5; V: TRBV28; size: once; D: TRBD1; length: 18; CDR3: CASSRGTGGLVGNQPQHF; DNA: TGTGCCAGCAGCCGCGGGACAGGCGGTCTCGTGGGCAATCAGCCCCAGCATTTT
J: TRBJ1-1; V: TRBV5-1; size: NA; D: TRBD1; length: 15; CDR3: CASSFRQGRATEAFF; DNA: TGCGCCAGCAGCTTCAGACAGGGTAGGGCTACTGAAGCTTTCTTT
J: TRBJ1-2; V: TRBV28; size: NA; D: NA; length: 14; CDR3: CASSSEVALWGYTF; DNA: TGTGCCAGCAGTTCCGAAGTGGCCCTTTGGGGCTACACCTTC
J: TRBJ2-1; V: TRBV5-6; size: NA; D: NA; length: 16; CDR3: CASSFRRITTNNEQFF; DNA: TGTGCCAGCAGCTTCCGACGGATAACCACTAACAATGAGCAGTTCTTC
J: TRBJ1-3; V: TRBV2; size: NA; D: NA; length: 14; CDR3: CASSGGSSGNTIYF; DNA: TGTGCCAGCAGTGGAGGAAGCTCTGGAAACACCATATATTTT
J: TRBJ1-2; V: TRBV6-5; size: NA; D: NA; length: 14; CDR3: CASSLGGANYGYTF; DNA: TGTGCCAGCAGTCTAGGGGGAGCTAACTATGGCTACACCTTC
J: TRBJ1-1; V: TRBV28; size: NA; D: NA; length: 16; CDR3: CASSPLQGFRNTEAFF; DNA: TGTGCCAGCAGTCCACTTCAGGGCTTCAGGAACACTGAAGCTTTCTTT
J: TRBJ2-3; V: TRBV18; size: many; D: TRBD2; length: 15; CDR3: CASWELRGGPDTQYF; DNA: TGTGCCAGCTGGGAACTGCGGGGGGGCCCAGATACGCAGTATTTT
J: TRBJ1-2; V: TRBV3-1/TRBV3-2; size: NA; D: NA; length: 15; CDR3: CASSRDLGRGYGYTF; DNA: TGTGCCAGCAGTCGAGATTTGGGGAGAGGCTATGGCTACACCTTC
J: TRBJ2-5; V: TRBV24-1; size: NA; D: NA; length: 16; CDR3: CATSDGRSSRTETQYF; DNA: TGTGCCACCAGTGATGGCCGAAGTTCTAGAACGGAGACCCAGTACTTC
J: TRBJ2-5; V: TRBV19; size: NA; D: NA; length: 16; CDR3: CASSTTPGERRETQYF; DNA: TGTGCCAGTAGTACAACCCCCGGGGAGCGCCGGGAGACCCAGTACTTC
J: TRBJ2-6; V: TRBV7-2; size: NA; D: NA; length: 17; CDR3: CASTYLSVGAGANVLTF; DNA: TGTGCCAGCACCTACCTCTCTGTTGGTGCTGGGGCCAACGTCCTGACTTTC
J: TRBJ2-5; V: TRBV9; size: NA; D: NA; length: 15; CDR3: CASSVSPYGQETQYF; DNA: TGTGCCAGCAGCGTATCACCATACGGTCAAGAGACCCAGTACTTC
J: TRBJ2-1; V: TRBV3-1/TRBV3-2; size: NA; D: TRBD2; length: 16; CDR3: CASQGLAGPAWNEQFF; DNA: TGTGCCAGTCAGGGACTAGCGGGTCCTGCCTGGAATGAGCAGTTCTTC